These 19 T cell receptor beta chains were sequenced from one sample in a study of response to subunit inactivated influenza vaccine. A single record per CDR3 protein comes from TCRdb applying MiXCR to the RT-PCR reads. The sample lists a few hundred thousand distinct CDR3 sequences, roughly 15% occurring once. Sequences were derived from PBMCs from blood, sampled about 13 days after vaccination. The receptors were sampled from a man aged 50 to 59 who received an inactivated influenza vaccine.

The chain recombines TRBV5-1 with TRBJ2-5, with D unresolved. The CDR3 runs to 14 residues. V was clipped by 4 bases and J by 1 base, with 11 bases between them. Germline CDR1 SGHRS, CDR2 YFSETQ. As DNA, the CDR3 is TGCGCCAGCAGCCCTCAACGGCTCCAAGAGACCCAGTACTTC. It is translated as CASSPQRLQETQYF.

This clonotype came up a few times. The chain carries TRBV18 and TRBJ1-6; TRBD1 matches at 7 bases. The CDR3 extends over 16 amino acids. In germline, CDR1 is KGHSH, CDR2 LQKENI. With 4 bases clipped from V and 0 bases from J, the junction kept 3 bases outside the gene matches. Here the CDR3 reads CASSRDSTSYNSPLHF. CDR3 nucleotides: TGTGCCAGCTCACGGGACAGTACCTCCTATAATTCACCCCTCCACTTT.

This clonotype occurred a few times. The chain carries TRBV10-3 and TRBJ2-3, with D possibly matching TRBD1 (6 bases). The V gene lost 3 bases and the J gene lost 6 bases, with 13 bases spanning the gap. This CDR3 is 14 amino acids long. Germline CDR1 is ENHRY and CDR2 is SYGVKD. The CDR3, as DNA: TGTGCCATCAGTGACGGGCAGGGGTTGGATACGCAGTATTTT. This codes for CAISDGQGLDTQYF.

The chain employs TRBV4-3 and TRBJ2-7; 10 nucleotides match TRBD2. CDR1 LGHNA and CDR2 YSLEER come from the germline V gene. The CDR3 contains 14 residues. V was pared by 4 bases and J by 4 bases, with 4 bases of the junction left unmatched. CDR3 residues: CASSPWTSGYEQYF. CDR3 DNA sequence: TGCGCCAGCAGCCCATGGACTAGCGGTTACGAGCAGTACTTC.

This chain links TRBV12-3 or TRBV12-4 with TRBJ1-5; D not resolved. The CDR3 runs to 14 residues. V was clipped by 3 bases and J by 3 bases, with 9 bases between them. This chain's CDR3 is CASSFGENNQPQHF. In DNA form, the CDR3 reads TGTGCCAGCAGTTTCGGAGAGAACAATCAGCCCCAGCATTTT.

The table lists this clonotype with a few counts. The chain employs TRBV10-3 and TRBJ1-1; TRBD1 matches at 9 bases. CDR1 is ENHRY, CDR2 SYGVKD, per germline. The CDR3 loop spans 14 amino acids. V shed 10 bases, J shed 1 base, and the junction held 7 bases outside the gene matches. The CDR3: CATSTDRGNTEAFF. As DNA, the CDR3 is TGTGCCACTAGCACGGACAGGGGGAACACTGAAGCTTTCTTT.

The chain combines TRBV29-1 with TRBJ2-5; TRBD1 matches 7 bases. The CDR3 is 13 residues long. CDR1 SQVTM and CDR2 ANQGSEA come from the germline V gene. Germline trimming cut 6 bases from V and 4 bases from J; bases unmatched to any gene: 8. The CDR3 loop is CSVRQGLGETQYF. In DNA, the CDR3 is TGCAGCGTAAGACAGGGCCTGGGAGAGACCCAGTACTTC.

This clonotype was detected only a few times. The chain joins TRBV30 to TRBJ2-7; 11 bases align to TRBD1. Germline-derived CDR1 and CDR2 are GTSNPN and SVGIG (reference sequence). V lost 3 bases and J lost 6; bases outside the gene matches: 10. The CDR3 runs 15 residues. CDR3 bases: TGTGCCTGGAGCCCCAAGGACAGGGGGCGGCCCGAGCAGTACTTC. This translates into CAWSPKDRGRPEQYF.

In nucleotides, the CDR3 is TGTGCCAGCAGTTTCCCAGCGGGAGGGCCCATTAACCACGAGCAGTACTTC. The encoded protein is CASSFPAGGPINHEQYF. The rearrangement uses TRBV28 and TRBJ2-7, with 10 nucleotides matching TRBD2. Germline CDR1 and CDR2: MDHEN and SYDVKM. The J segment lost 5 bases and the V segment lost 3 bases, leaving 13 bases of the junction unmatched. The CDR3 runs to 17 residues.

This clonotype has a handful of counts. CDR3 protein: CASSEYQGNTEAFF. DNA of the CDR3: TGTGCCAGCAGTGAATATCAGGGAAACACTGAAGCTTTCTTT. The rearrangement links TRBV25-1 to TRBJ1-1; tentative D call: TRBD1 (5 bases). Germline V gives CDR1 MGHDK, CDR2 SYGVNS. The V end was cut by 0 bases, the J end by 2 bases, with 7 bases between. The CDR3 has 14 residues.

This chain connects TRBV6-2 or TRBV6-3 to TRBJ1-5; TRBD1 is a possible D gene (5 bases). Trimming cost V 3 bases and J 3 bases, with 12 bases left between them. The CDR3 is made up of 15 amino acids. The germline gives CDR1 MNHEY, CDR2 SVGEGT. CDR3 sequence reads: CASSYVAGTNQPQHF. In nucleotides, the CDR3 is TGTGCCAGCAGTTATGTGGCCGGGACCAATCAGCCCCAGCATTTT.

This clonotype occurred a few times. The chain has TRBV12-3 or TRBV12-4 and TRBJ1-6, with TRBD1 matching over 7 bases. After removal of 6 bases from V and 6 bases from J, the junction contained 5 bases not matched to a gene. The CDR3 contains 14 residues. CDR3 sequence reads: CASSPGQFNSPLHF. The CDR3 nucleotides are TGTGCCAGCAGCCCGGGACAGTTTAATTCACCCCTCCACTTT.

The chain couples TRBV6-2 or TRBV6-3 to TRBJ2-7, with D possibly TRBD2 on 6 matching bases. Germline assignment: CDR1 MNHEY and CDR2 SVGEGT. This CDR3 contains 13 residues. V lost 2 bases and J lost 4, with 9 bases in between. CDR3 in amino acids: CASSYKGGYEQYF. DNA for the CDR3: TGTGCCAGCAGTTACAAGGGAGGTTACGAGCAGTACTTC.

The rearrangement uses TRBV6-2 or TRBV6-3 and TRBJ2-1; 8 nucleotides match TRBD2. CDR1 is MNHEY, CDR2 SVGEGT, per germline. This CDR3 is built from 15 residues. V was clipped by 6 bases and J by 6 bases; unmatched bases: 10. The CDR3 DNA is TGTGCCAGCAGGGGTCTCCGGGGGGGCCTCAATGAGCAGTTCTTC. Its protein is CASRGLRGGLNEQFF.

This clonotype has a handful of counts. The CDR3 region is CASSSMQAPSYNEQFF. DNA of the CDR3: TGTGCCAGCAGTTCCATGCAGGCGCCTTCCTACAATGAGCAGTTCTTC. J is TRBJ2-1 and V is TRBV28; unclear D gene. CDR1 is MDHEN and CDR2 is SYDVKM in the germline V gene. This CDR3 comprises 16 residues. V lost 4 bases, J lost 1 base, and 14 bases lay in between.

This chain links TRBV9 with TRBJ1-1; possible D gene TRBD1, 6 bases. Trimming shortened V by 4 bases and J by 1 base, and 17 bases separated the two germline ends. This CDR3 comprises 16 residues. Germline CDR1 and CDR2: SGDLS and YYNGEE. The CDR3 DNA sequence: TGTGCCAGCAGCAGAGGGGGGCACCCCCAGAACACTGAAGCTTTCTTT. This encodes CASSRGGHPQNTEAFF.

A few counts support this clonotype. The chain uses TRBV9 and TRBJ1-4; 8 bases are a match to TRBD1. CDR3 length: 15 residues. Germline V CDR1 and CDR2: SGDLS, YYNGEE. The trim removed 3 bases at V and 5 bases at J, leaving 6 bases unmatched. CDR3 protein: CASSAGDRLNEKLFF. The CDR3 DNA is TGTGCCAGCAGCGCAGGGGACAGGCTAAATGAAAAACTGTTTTTT.

J is TRBJ2-1 and V is TRBV5-5; 9 bases are a match to TRBD2. Germline V CDR1 and CDR2: SGHKS, YYEKEE (reference sequence). With V trimmed by 0 bases and J by 7 bases, 8 bases remained unmatched. The CDR3 consists of 16 residues. The CDR3 DNA follows: TGTGCCAGCAGCTTGGTCGGCGGGGGGGCCTCTAATGAGCAGTTCTTC. Translated, it gives CASSLVGGGASNEQFF.

This rearrangement joins TRBV19 to TRBJ1-5; the D is unclear. The CDR3 totals 13 residues. V lost 8 bases to trimming and J lost 2 bases, with 10 bases between them. Per germline, CDR1 LNHDA and CDR2 SQIVND (reference sequence). CDR3 loop: CASRGIGNQPQHF. The CDR3, as DNA: TGTGCCAGTCGAGGAATTGGCAATCAGCCCCAGCATTTT.